This T cell receptor (beta chain) was identified in a study of Graves' ophthalmopathy and Graves' hyperthyroidism. CDR1 and CDR2 from the germline V gene are KGHDR and SFDVKD. CDR3 length: 16 residues. Trimming took 4 bases from V and 2 from J, leaving 14 bases between them. Researchers turned away patients with other autoimmune diseases, uncontrolled infections, pregnancy or lactation. PBMCs came from about 10 ml of fresh peripheral blood. Transcripts of RNA were the source for amplifying TCR beta CDR3 regions. The authors performed first-round RT-PCR with HTBI primers and then a second-round multiplex PCR. TCRdb ran MiXCR on the multiplex PCR reads and lists one entry per CDR3 protein. The repertoire holds 650,000 to 900,000 distinct CDR3 sequences, with roughly 40% as singletons.

The source is an adult man with Graves' ophthalmopathy. The J gene is TRBJ1-5, the V gene TRBV24-1; possibly TRBD1 for D (5 bases). Sequenced material: peripheral blood. The CDR3 protein is CATSDPGILGNQPQHF. The DNA of the CDR3 is TGTGCCACCAGTGACCCAGGGATATTGGGCAATCAGCCCCAGCATTTT.